The following is a T cell receptor (beta chain) sequence with its context. Amplification used 60 Vbeta primers and 13 Jbeta primers. Some clones are missing from TCRdb's copy, which holds only in-frame ones; the method was immunoSEQ multiplex PCR. The sample lists more than 110,000 clones, 77% seen once, with approximately 4% in the top ten. The record originates from a study of cytomegalovirus exposure and HLA in healthy donors. Losses at the gene ends were 2 bases for V and 0 bases for J; bases not matched to a gene: 7. Germline CDR1 SGDLS, CDR2 YYNGEE. The CDR3 is made up of 17 amino acids. The V and J genes are TRBV9 and TRBJ2-7; 11 nucleotides line up with TRBD2. Sequenced material: PBMCs. The receptor was isolated from a male donor in good health and CMV-seronegative. The DNA for the CDR3 is TGTGCCAGCAGCGTCGGGCTAGCGGGAGGAAGCTCCTACGAGCAGTACTTC. Its translation is CASSVGLAGGSSYEQYF.